This entry concerns a single T cell receptor beta chain. Germline CDR1 is LGHNA and CDR2 is YSLEER. This CDR3 region has 13 residues. V was cut by 4 bases and J by 7 bases, with 10 bases left in between. This sample stems from a study of blood T cell repertoires in COVID-19. On the study more broadly: Sites in the United States, Italy and Spain provided acute and convalescent COVID-19 samples. Sample material is recorded as cDNA or gDNA derived from T cells, B-cell-depleted T cells, or PBMCs.

Original methodology: From reference gene primer amplification, estimates of nucleated cell counts were derived. Here immunoSEQ multiplex PCR was the method, and the copy in TCRdb shows in-frame clones only, minus some. The V and J calls and clone size are taken from that table; D and trimming were inferred from the DNA. The table has about 88,000 clones, roughly 88% seen once. Sequenced input: peripheral blood. The TCR sequence derives from a human donor in a cohort sampled during active COVID-19. The rearrangement uses TRBV4-3 and TRBJ1-4; D is possibly TRBD1 (5 bases). CDR3 coding DNA: TGCGCCAGCAGCCGGCGGCAGGGTGAAAAACTGTTTTTT. Amino acids: CASSRRQGEKLFF.